This T cell receptor (beta chain) derives from a study of shared clonotypes between healthy human individuals. Whole-study context: Donors consisted of a couple of women and a few men between 18 and 49.

Per the study methods: Junction-only sequences without quality scores came from ImmunoSEQ, so filtering differed. Sequencing was performed with immunoSEQ multiplex PCR; in TCRdb, only in-frame clones are kept and a portion is missing. The DNA gave D and trimming, while V, J and clone size come from that table. Among some 2.4 million clones listed, over 85% were seen once. The CDR3 is made up of 16 amino acids. V was pared by 6 bases and J by 1 base, with 9 bases of the junction left unmatched. CDR1 MDHEN and CDR2 SYDVKM come from the germline V gene. The V gene is TRBV28, the J gene TRBJ1-5, with TRBD1 identical over 7 bases. The source is a young man in good health. Some clones in this sample may be carry-over from other donors' samples. Sequencing input: naive CD4+ T cells from PBMCs. Subset noted: CD45RA+ positively selected. DNA for the CDR3: TGTGCCAGCAGCAACCCGACAGGGAGAAGCAATCAGCCCCAGCATTTT. Translated, it gives CASSNPTGRSNQPQHF.